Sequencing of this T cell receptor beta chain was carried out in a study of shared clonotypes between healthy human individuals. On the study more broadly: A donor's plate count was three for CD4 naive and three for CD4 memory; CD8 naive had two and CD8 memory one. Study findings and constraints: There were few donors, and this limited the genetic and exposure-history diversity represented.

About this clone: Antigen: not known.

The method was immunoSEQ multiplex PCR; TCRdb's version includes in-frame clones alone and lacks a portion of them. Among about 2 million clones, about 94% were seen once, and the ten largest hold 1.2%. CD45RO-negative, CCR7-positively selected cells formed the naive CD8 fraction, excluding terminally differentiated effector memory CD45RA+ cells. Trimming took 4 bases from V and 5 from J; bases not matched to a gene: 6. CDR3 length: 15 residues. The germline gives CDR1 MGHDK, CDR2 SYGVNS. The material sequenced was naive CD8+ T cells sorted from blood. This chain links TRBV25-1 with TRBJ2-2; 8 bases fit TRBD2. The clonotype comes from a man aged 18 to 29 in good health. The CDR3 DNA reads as TGTGCCAGCAGTGCGGGACTAGGAGGGACCGGGGAGCTGTTTTTT. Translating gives CASSAGLGGTGELFF.